This T cell receptor (beta chain) is drawn from a study of cytomegalovirus exposure and HLA in healthy donors. The wider study: A data release that came early held 75 million to 85 million unique TCRs from HLA-typed donors.

These donors, healthy bone marrow donors, were studied. V was pared by 7 bases and J by 4 bases, with 14 bases between. CDR3 length: 13 residues. CDR1 is SGHDT and CDR2 is YYEEEE in the germline V gene. 60 Vbeta and 13 Jbeta primers were used in PCR. Some clones are missing from TCRdb's copy, which holds only in-frame ones; the method was immunoSEQ multiplex PCR. This sample carries under 110,000 clones, around 79% of them seen once, and the ten largest clones take approximately 3.7%. V gene TRBV5-6 combines with J gene TRBJ1-2; D call uncertain. The sequencing input was PBMCs. This clonotype was sampled from a man aged 55 to 70 in good health and CMV-seronegative. CDR3 region: CASFTVRGYGYTF. As DNA, the CDR3 is TGTGCCAGCTTTACGGTCCGGGGCTATGGCTACACCTTC.